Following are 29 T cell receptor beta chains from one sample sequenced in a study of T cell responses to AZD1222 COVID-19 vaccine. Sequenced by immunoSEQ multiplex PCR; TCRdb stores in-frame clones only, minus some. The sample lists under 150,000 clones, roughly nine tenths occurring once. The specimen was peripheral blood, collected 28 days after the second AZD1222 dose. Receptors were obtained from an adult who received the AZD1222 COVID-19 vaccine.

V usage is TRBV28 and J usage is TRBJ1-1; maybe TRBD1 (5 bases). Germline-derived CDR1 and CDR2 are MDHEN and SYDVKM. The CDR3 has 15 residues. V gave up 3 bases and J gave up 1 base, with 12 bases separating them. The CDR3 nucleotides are TGTGCCAGCAGTTTCGGGGGGAGGCAGAACACTGAAGCTTTCTTT. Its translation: CASSFGGRQNTEAFF.

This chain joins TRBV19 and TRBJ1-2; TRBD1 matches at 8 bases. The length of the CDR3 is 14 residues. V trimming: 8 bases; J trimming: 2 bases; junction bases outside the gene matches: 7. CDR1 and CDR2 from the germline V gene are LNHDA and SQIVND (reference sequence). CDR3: CASLETGVNYGYTF. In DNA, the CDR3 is TGTGCCAGTCTAGAGACAGGGGTGAACTATGGCTACACCTTC.

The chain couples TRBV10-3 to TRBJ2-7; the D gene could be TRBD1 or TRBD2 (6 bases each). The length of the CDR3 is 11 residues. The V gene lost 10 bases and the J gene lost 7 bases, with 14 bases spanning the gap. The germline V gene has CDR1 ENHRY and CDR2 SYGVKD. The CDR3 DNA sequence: TGTGCCACCGCATGGAGGGGGGAGCAGTACGTC. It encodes CATAWRGEQYV.

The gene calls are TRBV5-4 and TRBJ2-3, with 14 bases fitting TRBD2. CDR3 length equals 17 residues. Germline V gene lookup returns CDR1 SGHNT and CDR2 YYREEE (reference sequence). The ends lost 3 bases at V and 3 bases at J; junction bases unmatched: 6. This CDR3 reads CASSSGTSGRRTDTQYF. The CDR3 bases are TGTGCCAGCAGCTCCGGGACTAGCGGGAGAAGGACAGATACGCAGTATTTT.

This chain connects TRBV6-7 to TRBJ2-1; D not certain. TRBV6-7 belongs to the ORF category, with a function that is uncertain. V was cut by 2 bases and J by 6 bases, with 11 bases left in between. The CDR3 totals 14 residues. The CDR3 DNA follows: TGTGCCAGCAGTTACAGGCAGCCAAGCAATGAGCAGTTCTTC. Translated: CASSYRQPSNEQFF.

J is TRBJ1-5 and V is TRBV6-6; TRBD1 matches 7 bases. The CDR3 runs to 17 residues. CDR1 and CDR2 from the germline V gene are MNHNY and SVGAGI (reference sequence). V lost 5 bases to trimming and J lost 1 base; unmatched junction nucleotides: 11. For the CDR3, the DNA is TGTGCCAGCAGTCTTACCTCAGGGGGGATAAGCAATCAGCCCCAGCATTTT. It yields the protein CASSLTSGGISNQPQHF.

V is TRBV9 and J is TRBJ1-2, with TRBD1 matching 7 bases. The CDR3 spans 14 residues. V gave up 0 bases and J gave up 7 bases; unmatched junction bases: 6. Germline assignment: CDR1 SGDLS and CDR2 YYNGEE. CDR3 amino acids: CASSVVGQGGGYTF. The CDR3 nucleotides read TGTGCCAGCAGCGTAGTAGGGCAGGGGGGTGGCTACACCTTC. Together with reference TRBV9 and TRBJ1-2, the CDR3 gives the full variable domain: DSGVTQTPKHLITATGQRVTLRCSPRSGDLSVYWYQQSLDQGLQFLIQYYNGEERAKGNILERFSAQQFPDLHSELNLSSLELGDSALYFCASSVVGQGGGYTFGSGTRLTVV.

Here the CDR3 DNA reads TGTGCCAGCAGCTCGTGGACAGGGGCCTCCTACAATGAGCAGTTCTTC. It codes for CASSSWTGASYNEQFF. The chain carries TRBV7-6 and TRBJ2-1; the match to TRBD1 covers 9 bases. The J segment lost 0 bases and the V segment lost 4 bases, leaving 4 bases of the junction unmatched. Germline V CDR1 and CDR2: SGHVS, FNYEAQ. CDR3 length: 16 residues.

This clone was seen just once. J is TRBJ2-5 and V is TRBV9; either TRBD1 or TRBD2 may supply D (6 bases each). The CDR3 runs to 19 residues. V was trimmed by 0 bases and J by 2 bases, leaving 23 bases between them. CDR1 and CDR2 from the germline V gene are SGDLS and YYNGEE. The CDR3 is CASSVAGGGQKGQQETQYF. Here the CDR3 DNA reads TGTGCCAGCAGCGTAGCTGGTGGGGGGCAAAAGGGGCAACAAGAGACCCAGTACTTC.

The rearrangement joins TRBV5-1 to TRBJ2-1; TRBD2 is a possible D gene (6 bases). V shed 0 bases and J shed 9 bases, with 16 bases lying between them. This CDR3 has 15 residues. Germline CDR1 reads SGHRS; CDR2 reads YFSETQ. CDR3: CASSLVIARESEQFF. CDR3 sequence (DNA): TGCGCCAGCAGCTTGGTAATAGCTCGGGAGAGTGAGCAGTTCTTC.

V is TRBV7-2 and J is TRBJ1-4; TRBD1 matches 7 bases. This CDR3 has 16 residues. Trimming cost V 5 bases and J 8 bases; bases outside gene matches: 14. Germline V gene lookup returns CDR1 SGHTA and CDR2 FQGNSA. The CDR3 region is CASSQFTTGWGEKLFF. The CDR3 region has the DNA TGTGCCAGCAGCCAATTTACGACAGGGTGGGGGGAAAAACTGTTTTTT.

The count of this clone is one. The CDR3 bases are TGTGCCAGCAGTTACCCAGGTTCGGATTGGTATGTCGGGGAGCTGTTTTTT. This sequence encodes CASSYPGSDWYVGELFF. The V gene is TRBV6-2 or TRBV6-3, the J gene TRBJ2-2, with D unclear. Germline V gene sequence: CDR1 MNHEY, CDR2 SVGEGT. The ends were cut back, 2 bases at V and 7 bases at J, with 20 bases in the middle. CDR3 length equals 17 residues.

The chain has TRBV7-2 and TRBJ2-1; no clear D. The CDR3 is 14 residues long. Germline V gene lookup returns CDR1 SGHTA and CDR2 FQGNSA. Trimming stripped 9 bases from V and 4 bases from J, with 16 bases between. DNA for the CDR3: TGTGCCAGTATGGTCGGAATAGGTTACAATGAGCAGTTCTTC. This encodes CASMVGIGYNEQFF.

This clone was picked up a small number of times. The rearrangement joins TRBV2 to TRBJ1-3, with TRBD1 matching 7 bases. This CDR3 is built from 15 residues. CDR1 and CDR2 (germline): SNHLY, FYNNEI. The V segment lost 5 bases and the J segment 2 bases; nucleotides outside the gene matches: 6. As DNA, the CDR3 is TGTGCCAGCAGTAGGGACAGCTCAACTGGAAACACCATATATTTT. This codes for CASSRDSSTGNTIYF.

The CDR3: CASSLMARVNTEAFF. The CDR3 bases are TGTGCCAGCAGTTTAATGGCCAGGGTGAACACTGAAGCTTTCTTT. This chain links TRBV27 with TRBJ1-1; TRBD1 might be the D (5 bases). This CDR3 is built from 15 residues. The germline V gene encodes CDR1 MNHEY and CDR2 SMNVEV (reference sequence). Trimming cost V 2 bases and J 0 bases, with 10 bases left between them.

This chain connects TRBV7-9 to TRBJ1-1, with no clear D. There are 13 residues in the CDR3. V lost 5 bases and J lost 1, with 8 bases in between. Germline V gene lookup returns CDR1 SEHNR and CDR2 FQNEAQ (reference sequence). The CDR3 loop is CASSRTENTEAFF. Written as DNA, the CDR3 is TGTGCCAGCAGCCGAACAGAGAACACTGAAGCTTTCTTT.

The CDR3 reads CASSSQGFRETQYF. The CDR3 region has the DNA TGTGCCAGCAGCTCACAGGGTTTTAGGGAGACCCAGTACTTC. The V call is TRBV7-9, the J call TRBJ2-5; tentative D call: TRBD1 (6 bases). V lost 4 bases, J lost 5 bases, and 14 bases lay in between. The CDR3 runs 14 residues. CDR1 and CDR2 from the germline V gene are SEHNR and FQNEAQ (reference sequence).

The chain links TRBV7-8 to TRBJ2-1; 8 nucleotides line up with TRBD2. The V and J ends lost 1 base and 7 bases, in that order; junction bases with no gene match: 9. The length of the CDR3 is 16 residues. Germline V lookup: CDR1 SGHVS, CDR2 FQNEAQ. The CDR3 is CASSLVPAGVGNEQFF. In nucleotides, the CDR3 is TGTGCCAGCAGCTTAGTTCCAGCGGGAGTGGGTAATGAGCAGTTCTTC.

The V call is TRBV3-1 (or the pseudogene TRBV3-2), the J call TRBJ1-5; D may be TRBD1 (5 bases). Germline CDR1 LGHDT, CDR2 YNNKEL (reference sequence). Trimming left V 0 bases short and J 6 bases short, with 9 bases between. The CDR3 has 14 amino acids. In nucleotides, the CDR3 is TGTGCCAGCAGCCAAGATGCGGGGGTTCAGCCCCAGCATTTT. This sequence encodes CASSQDAGVQPQHF.

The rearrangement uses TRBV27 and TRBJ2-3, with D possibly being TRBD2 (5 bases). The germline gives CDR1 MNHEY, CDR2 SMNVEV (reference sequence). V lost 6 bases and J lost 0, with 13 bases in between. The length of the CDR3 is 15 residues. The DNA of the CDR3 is TGTGCCAGCAGCCCTCCGGGAACAAGCACAGATACGCAGTATTTT. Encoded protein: CASSPPGTSTDTQYF.

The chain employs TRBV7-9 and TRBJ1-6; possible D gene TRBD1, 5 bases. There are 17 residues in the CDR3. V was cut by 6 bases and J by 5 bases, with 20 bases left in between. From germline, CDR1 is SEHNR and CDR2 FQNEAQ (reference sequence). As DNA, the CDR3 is TGTGCCAGCAGATCGGGACCTCACGGTGCGGATAATTCACCCCTCCACTTT. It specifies CASRSGPHGADNSPLHF.

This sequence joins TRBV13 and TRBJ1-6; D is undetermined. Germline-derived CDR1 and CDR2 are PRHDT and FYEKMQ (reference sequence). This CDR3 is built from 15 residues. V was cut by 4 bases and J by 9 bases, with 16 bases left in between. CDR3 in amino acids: CASSSDGNPSSPLHF. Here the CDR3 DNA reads TGTGCCAGCAGCTCCGACGGAAACCCCAGTTCACCCCTCCACTTT.

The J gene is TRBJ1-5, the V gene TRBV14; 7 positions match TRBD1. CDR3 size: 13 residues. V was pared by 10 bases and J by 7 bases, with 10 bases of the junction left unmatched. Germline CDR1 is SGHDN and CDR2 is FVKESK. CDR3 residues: CANRQGCGQPQHF. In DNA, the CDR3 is TGTGCCAACCGACAGGGTTGTGGCCAGCCCCAGCATTTT.

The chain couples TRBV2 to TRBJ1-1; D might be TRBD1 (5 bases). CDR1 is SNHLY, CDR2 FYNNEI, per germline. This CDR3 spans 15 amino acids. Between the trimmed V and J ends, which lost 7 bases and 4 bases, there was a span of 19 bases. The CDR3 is CASNRRVGGVTEAFF. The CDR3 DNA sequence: TGTGCCAGCAACAGGAGGGTCGGAGGGGTCACTGAAGCTTTCTTT.

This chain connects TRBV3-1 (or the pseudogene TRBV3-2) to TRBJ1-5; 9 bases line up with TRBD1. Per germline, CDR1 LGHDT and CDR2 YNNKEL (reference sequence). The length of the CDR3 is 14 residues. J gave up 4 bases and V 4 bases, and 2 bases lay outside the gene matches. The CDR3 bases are TGTGCCAGCAGCCGGGACAGGGTGAATCAGCCCCAGCATTTT. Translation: CASSRDRVNQPQHF.

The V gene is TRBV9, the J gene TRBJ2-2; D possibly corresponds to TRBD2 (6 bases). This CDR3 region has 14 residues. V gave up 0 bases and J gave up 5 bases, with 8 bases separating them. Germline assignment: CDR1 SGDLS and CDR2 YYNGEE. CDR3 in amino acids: CASSVGLATGELFF. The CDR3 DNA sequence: TGTGCCAGCAGCGTAGGGCTAGCGACCGGGGAGCTGTTTTTT. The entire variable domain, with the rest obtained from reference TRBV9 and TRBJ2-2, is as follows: DSGVTQTPKHLITATGQRVTLRCSPRSGDLSVYWYQQSLDQGLQFLIQYYNGEERAKGNILERFSAQQFPDLHSELNLSSLELGDSALYFCASSVGLATGELFFGEGSRLTVL.

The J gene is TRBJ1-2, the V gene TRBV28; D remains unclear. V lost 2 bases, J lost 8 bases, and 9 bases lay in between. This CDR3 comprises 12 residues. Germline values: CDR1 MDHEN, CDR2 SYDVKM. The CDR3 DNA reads TGTGCCAGCAGTTTACGCGTGGGGGGCTACACCTTC. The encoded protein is CASSLRVGGYTF.

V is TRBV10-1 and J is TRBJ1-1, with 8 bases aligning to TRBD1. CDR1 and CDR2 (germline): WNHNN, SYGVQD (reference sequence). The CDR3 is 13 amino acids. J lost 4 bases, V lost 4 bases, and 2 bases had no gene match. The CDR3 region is CASSGRGLTEAFF. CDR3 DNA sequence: TGCGCCAGCAGTGGCAGGGGGCTCACTGAAGCTTTCTTT.

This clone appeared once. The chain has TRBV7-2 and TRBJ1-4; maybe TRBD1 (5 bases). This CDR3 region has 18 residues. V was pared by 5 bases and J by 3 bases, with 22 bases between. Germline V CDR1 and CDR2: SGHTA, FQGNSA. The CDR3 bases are TGTGCCAGCAGCCGTCGCCCGACAGCCCCTAACTCTAATGAAAAACTGTTTTTT. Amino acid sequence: CASSRRPTAPNSNEKLFF.